This T cell receptor (beta chain) came from a study of graft-versus-host responses after intestinal transplantation. Findings of the study overall: Detection of GvH clones occurred in recipient marrow, and some had their first appearance in ileum or blood.

The CDR3 has 14 amino acids. The germline V gene has CDR1 SGHNT and CDR2 YYREEE (reference sequence). V lost 4 bases to trimming and J lost 5 bases, with 15 bases between them. This clone was seen once. Its specificity is unknown. Here immunoSEQ multiplex PCR was the method, and the copy in TCRdb shows in-frame clones only, minus some. The sample includes about 80,000 clones, 85% to 90% of them seen just once. This clonotype originated in a human donor who received an intestinal transplant. This sequence joins TRBV5-4 and TRBJ2-5, with D perhaps matching TRBD2 (6 bases). The material was unstimulated CD4+ T cells sorted from spleen or lymph node cells, obtained before intestinal transplant. The CDR3 DNA sequence: TGTGCCAGCAGCCCCCGCGGGACCGGGGAGACCCAGTACTTC. It encodes CASSPRGTGETQYF.